This T cell receptor beta chain was sequenced in a study of shared clonotypes between healthy human individuals (dated by TCRdb to about 2020). About the investigation overall: A couple of women and a few men aged 18 to 49 years were included in the cohort. For each donor, CD4 naive and CD4 memory were each run on three plates, CD8 naive on two plates, and CD8 memory on one plate. The study deeply sequenced blood TCR repertoires of several healthy adults to estimate repertoire size and the extent of clonotype sharing between individuals. Libraries were prepared and TCR repertoires were sequenced by different laboratories using diverse techniques, in order to increase sequencing depth and limit assay-specific biases. Leukapheresis yielded between about 0.85 and 9.5 billion PBMCs per donor.

There are 14 amino acids in the CDR3, from cysteine to phenylalanine inclusive. Only CDR3 DNA is held: 42 bases, read in frame from base 1. CDR1 is given as SGHDN and CDR2 as FVKESK, both from the germline V gene. V is clipped by 4 bases and J by 4 bases, and the sequence between their germline boundaries is 14 bases long. TCR CDR3 regions were amplified from genomic DNA by multiplex PCR using the deep immunoSEQ assay. Genomic DNA extracted from each cell subset was distributed evenly over all wells of several immunoSEQ 96-well plates, and each plate served as one replicate. For sorted subsets, each replicate PCR was loaded with 200 to 250 ng genomic DNA, equivalent to 32,000 or so T cell genomes. Purified libraries were measured with a Qubit 3.0 fluorometer, size-checked on a Bioanalyzer 2100, and measured again with the KAPA Library Quantification kit. A separate single-read 150-cycle Illumina NextSeq 550 flow cell was used to sequence each immunoSEQ 96-well plate. As for the authors' bioinformatics: The immunoSEQ output contained only junctional sequences without quality scores, so filtering could not match that applied to full-length reads. To assign V/J genes and CDR3, sequences were annotated using PyIR, a Python wrapper for IgBLAST v1.9, with IMGT germline references. Reads were removed for weak V/J assignments (E-value above 1e-6), missing CDR3, stop codons, out-of-frame junctions, or ambiguous translated residues. A V3J clonotype was defined by an identical inferred V gene, J gene, and CDR3 amino acid sequence. To compute the percentage overlap between repertoires, the number of shared unique clonotypes was divided by the size of the smaller repertoire. Three approaches were used to assess repertoire richness: RTK rarefaction, the Chao1 estimator, and Recon v2.1 estimates of unobserved clonotypes. For all TCRbeta clonotypes obtained by the gDNA method from a few donors, generation probabilities were computed with OLGA. TCRdb mirrors the immuneACCESS table, restricted to in-frame sequences. Some clones are absent from its copies; in checked studies, under half trace to an unresolved V gene, and the reason for the others is unknown. That table furnishes V, J and clone size, whereas the DNA furnished D and trimming. Counted in this sample were 1,500,000 or so clones; around 97% of them appeared once. The ten largest account for approximately 1% of the sample.

The donors were healthy, HIV-negative adults who had no recently reported acute infections or vaccinations. Only Caucasian adults living in Nashville, Tennessee, USA were represented among the donors. Magnetic negative selection was used to enrich CD4+ T cells, after which naive cells were positively selected on CD45RA and the negative fraction became the memory subset. After blood collection by leukapheresis, PBMCs were isolated using Ficoll-Histopaque density gradient centrifugation and then cryopreserved in the vapor phase of liquid nitrogen. Analytical flow cytometry was used to check the purity and quantity of every magnetically sorted T cell population. From each sorted fraction, genomic DNA was isolated and quantified by UV absorbance on a Nanodrop 2000c. About this clone: This clone's antigen is unknown. Per-base quality was not reported, and no clone a single base away is much larger than it.

The paper as a whole reports these results and caveats: Pairwise subsampling indicated that sequencing depth was expected to affect the degree of clonotype sharing among donors. Higher generation probabilities were observed for clonotypes shared by all four sorted-subset donors than for non-shared clonotypes. Incomplete sequencing was indicated by rarefaction of sorted-subset datasets, despite the large sequencing depth. The small number of donors limited the genetic and exposure-history diversity represented. Only blood was sampled, and tissue TCR repertoires likely differ from those in blood. Larger estimated clonotype richness was generally found for naive subsets than for memory subsets. About 5% of naive CD4, 3.5% of naive CD8, around 2.3% of memory CD4, and around 0.42% of memory CD8 clonotypes were shared across several donors.

Input material: naive CD4+ T cells sorted from blood. Taken with the paper, the label for cell subset or site translates to: CD45RA+ positively selected. The sequence came from a man younger than 40 in good health. This chain is built from TRBV14 and TRBJ2-7; the D gene is not confidently resolved. Here is the DNA: TGTGCCAGCAGCCCAATTCAATCCCGATACGAGCAGTACTTC. It translates as CASSPIQSRYEQYF.